This TCR beta chain was captured by sequencing in a study of T cell responses to AZD1222 COVID-19 vaccine. General observations from the study: Distributed over spike, vaccine-associated CD4 TCRs predominated at 160-218 and 743-854. An increase in Spike-specific TCR breadth and depth was observed after two AZD1222 doses. The donor cohort was predominantly white British with a female majority, and clonal diversity may have been underestimated. Nearly half of the spike-specific TCRs reportedly recognize variant regions that carry no mutations.

Some clones are missing from TCRdb's copy, which holds only in-frame ones; the method was immunoSEQ multiplex PCR. The data hold around 110,000 clones, with approximately 93% observed a single time. Comment on this clone: The antigen is undetermined.

V lost 1 base and J lost 0; bases outside the gene matches: 7. Germline-derived CDR1 and CDR2 are SGHRS and YFSETQ. CDR3 length: 16 residues. This sequence originates from an adult in good health. The sequenced sample was peripheral blood, obtained on day 0 of AZD1222 vaccination. V and J are TRBV5-1 and TRBJ2-7; 7 bases are shared with TRBD2. CDR3 DNA: TGCGCCAGCAGCTTGACACCTAGCGGTAGCTCCTACGAGCAGTACTTC. Residues: CASSLTPSGSSYEQYF. Full variable domain (remainder filled in from reference TRBV5-1 and TRBJ2-7): KAGVTQTPRYLIKTRGQQVTLSCSPISGHRSVSWYQQTPGQGLQFLFEYFSETQRNKGNFPGRFSGRQFSNSRSEMNVSTLELGDSALYLCASSLTPSGSSYEQYFGPGTRLTVT.